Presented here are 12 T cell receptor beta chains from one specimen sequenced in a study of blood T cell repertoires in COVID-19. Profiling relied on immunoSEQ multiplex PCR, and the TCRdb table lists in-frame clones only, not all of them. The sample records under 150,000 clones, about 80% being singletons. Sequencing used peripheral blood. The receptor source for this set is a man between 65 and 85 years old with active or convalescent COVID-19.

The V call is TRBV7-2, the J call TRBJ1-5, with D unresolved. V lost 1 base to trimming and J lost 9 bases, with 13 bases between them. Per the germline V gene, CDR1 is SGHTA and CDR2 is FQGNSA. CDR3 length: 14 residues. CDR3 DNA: TGTGCCAGCAGCTTAGGAACCGGGTTCGGGCCCCAGCATTTT. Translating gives CASSLGTGFGPQHF. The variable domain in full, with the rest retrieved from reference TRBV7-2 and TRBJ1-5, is GAGVSQSPSNKVTEKGKDVELRCDPISGHTALYWYRQSLGQGLEFLIYFQGNSAPDKSGLPSDRFSAERTGGSVSTLTIQRTQQEDSAVYLCASSLGTGFGPQHFGDGTRLSIL.

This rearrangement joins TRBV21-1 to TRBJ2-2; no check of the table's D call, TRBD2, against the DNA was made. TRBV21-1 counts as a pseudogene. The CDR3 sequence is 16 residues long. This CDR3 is CASSKEISGGRRELFF. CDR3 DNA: TGTGCCAGCAGCAAAGAGATCAGCGGGGGGAGGCGGGAGCTGTTTTTT.

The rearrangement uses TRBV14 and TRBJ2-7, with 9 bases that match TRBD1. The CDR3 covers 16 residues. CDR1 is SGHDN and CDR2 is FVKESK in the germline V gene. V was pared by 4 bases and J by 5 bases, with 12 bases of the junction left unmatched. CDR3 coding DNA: TGTGCCAGCAGCCTCCGGATAGGGACAGGGAGGCACGAGCAGTACTTC. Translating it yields CASSLRIGTGRHEQYF.

The CDR3 sequence is CASSKGLAGGAYEQYF. DNA for the CDR3: TGTGCCAGCAGCAAAGGACTAGCGGGAGGGGCCTACGAGCAGTACTTC. V and J are TRBV9 and TRBJ2-7, with 15 bases aligning to TRBD2. The CDR3 totals 16 residues. Trimming cost V 4 bases and J 2 bases; bases outside gene matches: 4. Germline V gene lookup returns CDR1 SGDLS and CDR2 YYNGEE. The entire variable domain, with the rest obtained from reference TRBV9 and TRBJ2-7, is as follows: DSGVTQTPKHLITATGQRVTLRCSPRSGDLSVYWYQQSLDQGLQFLIQYYNGEERAKGNILERFSAQQFPDLHSELNLSSLELGDSALYFCASSKGLAGGAYEQYFGPGTRLTVT.

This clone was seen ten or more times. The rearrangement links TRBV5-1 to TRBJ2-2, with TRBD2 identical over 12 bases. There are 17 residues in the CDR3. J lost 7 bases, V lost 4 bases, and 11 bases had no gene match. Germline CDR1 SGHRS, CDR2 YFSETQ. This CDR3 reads CASSVGLAGPGNGELFF. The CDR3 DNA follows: TGCGCCAGCAGCGTTGGACTAGCGGGGCCCGGTAACGGGGAGCTGTTTTTT.

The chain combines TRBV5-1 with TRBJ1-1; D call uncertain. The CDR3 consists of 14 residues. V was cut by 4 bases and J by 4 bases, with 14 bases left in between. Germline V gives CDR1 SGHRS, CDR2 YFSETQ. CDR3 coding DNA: TGCGCCAGCAGCCCAACAGAGTTGCGCACTGAAGCTTTCTTT. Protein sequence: CASSPTELRTEAFF. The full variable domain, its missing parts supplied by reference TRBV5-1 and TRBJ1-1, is KAGVTQTPRYLIKTRGQQVTLSCSPISGHRSVSWYQQTPGQGLQFLFEYFSETQRNKGNFPGRFSGRQFSNSRSEMNVSTLELGDSALYLCASSPTELRTEAFFGQGTRLTVV.

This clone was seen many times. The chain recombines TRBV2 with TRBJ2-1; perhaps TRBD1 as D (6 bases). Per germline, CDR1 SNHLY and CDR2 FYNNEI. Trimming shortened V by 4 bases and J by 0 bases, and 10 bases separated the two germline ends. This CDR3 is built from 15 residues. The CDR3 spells CASSGQASSYNEQFF. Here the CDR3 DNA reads TGTGCCAGCAGTGGACAGGCCTCCTCCTACAATGAGCAGTTCTTC.

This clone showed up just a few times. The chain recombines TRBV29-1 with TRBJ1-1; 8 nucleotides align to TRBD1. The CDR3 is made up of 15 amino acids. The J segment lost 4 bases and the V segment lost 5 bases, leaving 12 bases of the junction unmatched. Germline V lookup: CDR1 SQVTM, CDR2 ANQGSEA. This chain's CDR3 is CSVTKPDRGATEAFF. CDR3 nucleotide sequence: TGCAGCGTTACAAAACCCGACAGGGGAGCCACTGAAGCTTTCTTT.

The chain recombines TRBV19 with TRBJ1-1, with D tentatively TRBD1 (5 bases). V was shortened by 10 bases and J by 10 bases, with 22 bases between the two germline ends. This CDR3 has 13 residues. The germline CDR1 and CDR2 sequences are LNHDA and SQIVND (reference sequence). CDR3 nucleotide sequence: TGTGCCACCAAAAACGATGACAGACCCGGAGCTTTCTTT. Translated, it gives CATKNDDRPGAFF. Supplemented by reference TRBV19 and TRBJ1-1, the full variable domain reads DGGITQSPKYLFRKEGQNVTLSCEQNLNHDAMYWYRQDPGQGLRLIYYSQIVNDFQKGDIAEGYSVSREKKESFPLTVTSAQKNPTAFYLCATKNDDRPGAFFGQGTRLTVV.

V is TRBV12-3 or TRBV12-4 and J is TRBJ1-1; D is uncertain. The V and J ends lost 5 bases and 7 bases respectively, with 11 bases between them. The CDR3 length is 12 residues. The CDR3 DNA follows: TGTGCCAGCAGTCCCCGTGGCCATGAAGCTTTCTTT. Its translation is CASSPRGHEAFF.

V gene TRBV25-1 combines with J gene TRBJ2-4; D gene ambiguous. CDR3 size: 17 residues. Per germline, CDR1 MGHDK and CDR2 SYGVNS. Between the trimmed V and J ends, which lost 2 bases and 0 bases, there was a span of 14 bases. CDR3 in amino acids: CASSEVVTDRAKNIQYF. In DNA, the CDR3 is TGTGCCAGCAGTGAAGTAGTAACAGATAGAGCCAAAAACATTCAGTACTTC.

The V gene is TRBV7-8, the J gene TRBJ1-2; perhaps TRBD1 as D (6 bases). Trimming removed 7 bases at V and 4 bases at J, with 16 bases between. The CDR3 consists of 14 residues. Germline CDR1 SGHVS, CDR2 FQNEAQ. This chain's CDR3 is CASTRQGIPYGYTF. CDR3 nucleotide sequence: TGTGCCAGCACCAGGCAGGGGATCCCCTATGGCTACACCTTC.